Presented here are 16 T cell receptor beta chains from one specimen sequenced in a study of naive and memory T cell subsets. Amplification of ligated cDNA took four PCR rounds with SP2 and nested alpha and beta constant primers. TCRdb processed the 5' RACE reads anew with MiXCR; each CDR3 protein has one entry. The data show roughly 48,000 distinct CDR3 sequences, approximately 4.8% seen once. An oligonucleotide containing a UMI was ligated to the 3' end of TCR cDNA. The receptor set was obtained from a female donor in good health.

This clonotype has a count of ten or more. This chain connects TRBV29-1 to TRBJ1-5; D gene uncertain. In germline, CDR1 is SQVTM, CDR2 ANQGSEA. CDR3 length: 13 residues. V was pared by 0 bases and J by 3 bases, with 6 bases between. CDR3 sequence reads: CSVEDGYNQPQHF. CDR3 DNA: TGCAGCGTTGAAGACGGCTACAATCAGCCCCAGCATTTT.

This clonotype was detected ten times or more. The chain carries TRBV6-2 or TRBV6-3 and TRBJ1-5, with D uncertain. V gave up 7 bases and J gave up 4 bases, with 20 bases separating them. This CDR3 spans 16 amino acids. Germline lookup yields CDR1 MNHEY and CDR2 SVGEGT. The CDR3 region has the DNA TGTGCCAGCAACCAAGCCTTGTCCGTTAGTAATCAGCCCCAGCATTTT. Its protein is CASNQALSVSNQPQHF.

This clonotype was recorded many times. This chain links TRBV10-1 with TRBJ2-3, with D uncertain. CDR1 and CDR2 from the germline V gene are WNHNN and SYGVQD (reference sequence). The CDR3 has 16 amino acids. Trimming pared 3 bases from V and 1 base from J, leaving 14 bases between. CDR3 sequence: CASSEPPPRRTDTQYF. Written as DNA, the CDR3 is TGCGCCAGCAGTGAACCTCCCCCCCGCCGCACAGATACGCAGTATTTT.

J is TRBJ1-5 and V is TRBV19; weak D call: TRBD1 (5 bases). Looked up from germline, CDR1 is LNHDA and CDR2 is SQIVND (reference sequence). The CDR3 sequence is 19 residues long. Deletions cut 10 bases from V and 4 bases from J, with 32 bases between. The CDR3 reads CATASWARRDLNGNQPQHF. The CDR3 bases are TGTGCCACCGCGAGTTGGGCCCGCCGGGACCTTAATGGAAATCAGCCCCAGCATTTT.

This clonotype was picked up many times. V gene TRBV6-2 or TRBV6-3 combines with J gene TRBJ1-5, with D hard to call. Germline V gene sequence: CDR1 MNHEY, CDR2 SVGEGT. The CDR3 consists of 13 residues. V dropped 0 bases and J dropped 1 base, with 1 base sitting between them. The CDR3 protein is CASSYSSNQPQHF. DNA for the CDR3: TGTGCCAGCAGTTACTCCAGCAATCAGCCCCAGCATTTT.

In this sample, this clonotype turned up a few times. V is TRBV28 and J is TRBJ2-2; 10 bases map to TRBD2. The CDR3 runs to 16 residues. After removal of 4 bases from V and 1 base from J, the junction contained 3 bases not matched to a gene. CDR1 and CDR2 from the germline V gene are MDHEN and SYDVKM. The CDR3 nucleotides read TGTGCCAGCAGTTCCTGGACTAGCGGGAACACCGGGGAGCTGTTTTTT. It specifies CASSSWTSGNTGELFF. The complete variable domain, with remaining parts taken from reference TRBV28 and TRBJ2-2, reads DVKVTQSSRYLVKRTGEKVFLECVQDMDHENMFWYRQDPGLGLRLIYFSYDVKMKEKGDIPEGYSVSREKKERFSLILESASTNQTSMYLCASSSWTSGNTGELFFGEGSRLTVL.

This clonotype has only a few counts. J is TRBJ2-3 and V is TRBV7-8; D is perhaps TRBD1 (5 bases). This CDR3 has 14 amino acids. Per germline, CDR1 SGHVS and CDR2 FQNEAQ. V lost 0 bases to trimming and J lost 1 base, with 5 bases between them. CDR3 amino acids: CASSLARGTDTQYF. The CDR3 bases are TGTGCCAGCAGCTTAGCCAGGGGCACAGATACGCAGTATTTT.

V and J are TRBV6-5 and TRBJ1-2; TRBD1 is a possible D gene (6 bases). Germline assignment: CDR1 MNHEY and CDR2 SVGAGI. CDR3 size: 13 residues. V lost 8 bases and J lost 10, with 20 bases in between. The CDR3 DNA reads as TGTGCCAGCTCGGGACACTCGAATCAAGTCTACACCTTC. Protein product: CASSGHSNQVYTF.

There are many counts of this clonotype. The CDR3 DNA is TGTGCCACCTACGTCCTCACTAATAAGAACACTGAAGCTTTCTTT. Translating it yields CATYVLTNKNTEAFF. The chain recombines TRBV6-5 with TRBJ1-1; D remains unclear. Germline CDR1 and CDR2: MNHEY and SVGAGI. Trimming removed 10 bases from V and 1 base from J, with 19 bases in between. The CDR3 consists of 15 residues.

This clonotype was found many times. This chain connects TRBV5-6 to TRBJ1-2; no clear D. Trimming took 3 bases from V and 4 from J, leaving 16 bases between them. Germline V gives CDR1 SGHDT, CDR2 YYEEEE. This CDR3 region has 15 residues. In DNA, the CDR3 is TGTGCCAGCAGCTACCTTGTAAGGGTAGGCTATGGCTACACCTTC. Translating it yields CASSYLVRVGYGYTF.

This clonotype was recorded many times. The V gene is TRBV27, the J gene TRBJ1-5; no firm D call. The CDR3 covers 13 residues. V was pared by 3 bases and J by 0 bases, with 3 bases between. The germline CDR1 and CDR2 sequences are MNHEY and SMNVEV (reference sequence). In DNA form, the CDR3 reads TGTGCCAGCAGTTTGAGTAGCAATCAGCCCCAGCATTTT. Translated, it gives CASSLSSNQPQHF.

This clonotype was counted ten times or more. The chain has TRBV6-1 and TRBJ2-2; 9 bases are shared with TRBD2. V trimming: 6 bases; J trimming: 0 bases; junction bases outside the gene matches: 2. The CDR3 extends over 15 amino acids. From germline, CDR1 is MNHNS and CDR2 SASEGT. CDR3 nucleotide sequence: TGTGCCAGCAGGCCTAGCGGGACGAACACCGGGGAGCTGTTTTTT. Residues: CASRPSGTNTGELFF.

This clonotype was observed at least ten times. CDR3 sequence (DNA): TGTGCCAGCAGCTTAGAACAGGGAGGGCTGTTTTTT. This codes for CASSLEQGGLFF. The V and J genes are TRBV11-2 and TRBJ1-4; D perhaps matches TRBD1 (6 bases). This CDR3 is built from 12 residues. Trimming shortened V by 0 bases and J by 14 bases, and 10 bases separated the two germline ends. Germline CDR1 reads SGHAT; CDR2 reads FQNNGV.

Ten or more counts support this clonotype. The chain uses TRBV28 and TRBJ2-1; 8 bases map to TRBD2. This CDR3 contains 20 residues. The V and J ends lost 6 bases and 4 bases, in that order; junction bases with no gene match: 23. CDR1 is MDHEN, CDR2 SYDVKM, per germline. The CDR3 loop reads CASSLYSHPGGSRYYNEQFF. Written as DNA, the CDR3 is TGTGCCAGCAGCCTTTATTCCCACCCGGGGGGGTCGAGGTATTACAATGAGCAGTTCTTC. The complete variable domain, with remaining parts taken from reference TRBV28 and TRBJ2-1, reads DVKVTQSSRYLVKRTGEKVFLECVQDMDHENMFWYRQDPGLGLRLIYFSYDVKMKEKGDIPEGYSVSREKKERFSLILESASTNQTSMYLCASSLYSHPGGSRYYNEQFFGPGTRLTVL.

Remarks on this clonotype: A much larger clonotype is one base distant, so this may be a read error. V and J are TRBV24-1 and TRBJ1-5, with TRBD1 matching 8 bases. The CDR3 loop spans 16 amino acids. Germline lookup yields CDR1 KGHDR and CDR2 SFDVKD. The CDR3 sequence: CATSDQTGVGDQPQRF. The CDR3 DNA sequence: TGTGCCACCAGTGACCAGACAGGGGTAGGAGATCAGCCCCAGCGTTTT.

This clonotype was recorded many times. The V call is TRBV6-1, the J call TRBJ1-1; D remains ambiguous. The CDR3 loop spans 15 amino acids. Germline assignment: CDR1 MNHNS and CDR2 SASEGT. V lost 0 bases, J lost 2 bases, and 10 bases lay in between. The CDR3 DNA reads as TGTGCCAGCAGTGAAGCGAGGGCCCACAACACTGAAGCTTTCTTT. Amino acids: CASSEARAHNTEAFF.